Below, one T cell receptor (beta chain) is given with its context. These data belong to a study of blood T cell repertoires in COVID-19. Across the whole study: T cells, B-cell-depleted T cells, or PBMCs provided the cDNA or gDNA that served as material.

Original processing methods: Amplifying reference gene primers gave estimates of nucleated cell counts. The assay was immunoSEQ multiplex PCR, and TCRdb's table has in-frame clones only and misses some. The V and J calls and the clone size are those of that table, but D and trimming were determined from the DNA. The profile shows 410,000 or so clones, 86% of them singletons. The source is a woman in her 30s with active or convalescent COVID-19. The specimen was peripheral blood.

This CDR3 is CASSPQGQGGYEQYF. The CDR3 nucleotides read TGTGCCAGCAGCCCGCAGGGACAGGGGGGCTACGAGCAGTACTTC. The chain employs TRBV9 and TRBJ2-7; 11 bases fit TRBD1. This CDR3 spans 15 amino acids. Trimming at V came to 4 bases and at J to 3 bases, leaving 6 bases not matched to a gene. In germline, CDR1 is SGDLS, CDR2 YYNGEE.